Here is one T cell receptor (beta chain) with its context. Antigen: not known. V lost 6 bases and J 4 bases, leaving 15 bases between the germline ends. This CDR3 contains 15 residues. Germline assignment: CDR1 MNHEY and CDR2 SMNVEV (reference sequence). The sample belongs to a study of T cell responses to AZD1222 COVID-19 vaccine. Only in-frame clones appear in the TCRdb table, and some are missing; sequencing was by immunoSEQ multiplex PCR. The sample lists 110,000 or so clones, about 89% occurring once. General study findings and limits: Mapped onto spike, vaccine-associated CD4 TCRs spanned it and were dominant at 160-218 and 743-854. Donors were chiefly white British, with a greater number of females, and clonal diversity was perhaps underestimated. Spike-specific TCR breadth and depth were elevated following two AZD1222 doses. Within unmutated variant regions lay the reported targets of nearly half of spike-specific TCRs.

The receptor comes from an adult in good health. The sample was peripheral blood, taken on day 0 of AZD1222 vaccination. The chain recombines TRBV27 with TRBJ2-2; D might be TRBD1 (6 bases). The CDR3 loop reads CASRSDRRSTGELFF. DNA for the CDR3: TGTGCCAGCAGATCGGACAGAAGAAGCACCGGGGAGCTGTTTTTT.